This T cell receptor (beta chain) was sequenced in a study of blood T cell repertoires in COVID-19. Study summary: Samples representing acute and convalescent COVID-19 were sourced from the United States, Italy and Spain. The analysed material was cDNA or gDNA that came from T cells, B-cell-depleted T cells, or PBMCs.

How the authors handled the data: Amplified reference gene primers provided the basis for estimating nucleated cell counts. Libraries were prepared by immunoSEQ multiplex PCR; TCRdb keeps only in-frame clonotypes and omits some of them. That table supplies the V and J calls and clone size; D and trimming were determined from the DNA. The table has some 140,000 clones, 75% to 95% seen once; the top ten hold roughly 0.51%. CDR3 length: 15 amino acids. Germline CDR1 is SGHDN and CDR2 is FVKESK. J was trimmed by 4 bases and V by 4 bases; bases with no gene match: 5. This receptor was obtained from a man in his fifties with acute or convalescent COVID-19. The chain couples TRBV14 to TRBJ2-3, with 10 bases identical to TRBD2. Sequences were obtained from peripheral blood. CDR3 nucleotides: TGTGCCAGCAGCCGTCCGAGCGGGAGGGCAGATACGCAGTATTTT. This sequence encodes CASSRPSGRADTQYF.